This is a list of T cell receptor beta chains from one sample in a study of identical twins. TCRdb reprocessed the 5' RACE reads with MiXCR, giving one entry per CDR3 protein. This table has about 810,000 distinct CDR3 sequences, around 12% appearing once. This same sample was also part of a study on yellow fever vaccine responses in identical twins.

Sequencing was done on a sample of PBMCs. Source of these receptors: a young woman in good health. CDR3s include the opening cysteine and the closing phenylalanine or tryptophan. Each record gives: J gene, V gene, D gene, clone size, CDR3 length, CDR3 DNA, CDR3 protein. The D gene is left open where the match is weak. Part of the rows lack a size; the others show once, few, many or a class for expanded clones.

TRBJ2-4,TRBV7-9,TRBD2,.,16,TGTGCCAGCAGCCCCGGGACTAGCGGGGGGGGTAACATTCAGTACTTC,CASSPGTSGGGNIQYF
TRBJ2-6,TRBV5-1,TRBD1,few,18,TGCGCCAGCAGCCCATTTCGGACAGGGGGCGCTGGGGCCAACGTCCTGACTTTC,CASSPFRTGGAGANVLTF
TRBJ2-2,TRBV15,TRBD1,few,17,TGTGCCACCAGCGGAAGAGACAGGGGGCCATACACCGGGGAGCTGTTTTTT,CATSGRDRGPYTGELFF
TRBJ2-5,TRBV10-2,TRBD2,.,13,TGCGCCAGCAGGGGGGGACTAGCAGGGACCCAGTACTTC,CASRGGLAGTQYF
TRBJ2-1,TRBV6-1,TRBD2,.,16,TGTGCCAGCAGTCTTAGCGGGGGAAGCTCCTACAATGACCAGTTCTTC,CASSLSGGSSYNDQFF
TRBJ2-1,TRBV6-1,.,few,17,TGTGCCAGTTGGGGTCTTGGAGTCCGAAGCTCCTACAATGAGCAGTTCTTC,CASWGLGVRSSYNEQFF
TRBJ2-5,TRBV2,TRBD2,few,14,TGTGCCAGGACCACTAGCGGGGGGCAAGAGACCCAGTACTTC,CARTTSGGQETQYF
TRBJ2-3,TRBV5-1,TRBD1,few,15,TGCGCCAGCAGGAAGGGACAGATCTTCACAGATACGCAGTATTTT,CASRKGQIFTDTQYF
TRBJ2-3,TRBV7-3,TRBD2,few,17,TGTGCCAGCAGCCCGAAAAGCGGGAGTCTCGGCACAGATACGCAGTATTTT,CASSPKSGSLGTDTQYF
TRBJ1-1,TRBV20-1,TRBD1,.,15,TGCAGTGCTCCACCCGGGACAGGGAGGAACACTGAAGCTTTCTTT,CSAPPGTGRNTEAFF
TRBJ2-5,TRBV12-3/TRBV12-4,TRBD2,.,15,TGTGCCAGCAGTTCTAGCGGGAGGGCCCCGGAGACCCAGTACTTC,CASSSSGRAPETQYF
TRBJ1-1,TRBV29-1,.,few,11,TGCAGCGTTCATGCAGGGACTGAAGCTTTCTTT,CSVHAGTEAFF
TRBJ1-6,TRBV5-1,TRBD1,few,14,TGCGCCAGCAGGACAGGGATGCAGAATTCACCCCTCCACTTT,CASRTGMQNSPLHF
TRBJ2-7,TRBV6-2/TRBV6-3,TRBD2,few,19,TGTGCCAGCAGTTACCCAATTGCTAGCGGGAGGACCAGCTCCTACGAGCAGTACTTC,CASSYPIASGRTSSYEQYF
TRBJ2-1,TRBV19,.,.,16,TGTGCCAGTACCCCCGGGGGGCAGGGGAGGTACAATGAGCAGTTCTTC,CASTPGGQGRYNEQFF
TRBJ1-1,TRBV5-1,TRBD1,few,15,TGCGCCAGCAGCTCCCAGGGGGCGGGGAACACTGAAGCTTTCTTT,CASSSQGAGNTEAFF
TRBJ2-3,TRBV14,.,.,18,TGTGCCAGCAGCCAAGATAGAGGCCGGGTGATGATGACAGATACGCAGTATTTT,CASSQDRGRVMMTDTQYF
TRBJ2-1,TRBV18,TRBD2,few,15,TGTGCCAGCTCAGAGAGCGGGGGGCCCTACAATGAGCAGTTCTTC,CASSESGGPYNEQFF
TRBJ2-7,TRBV29-1,TRBD1,.,13,TGCAGCGTCGGGACAGGGGATTACTACGAGCAGTACTTC,CSVGTGDYYEQYF
TRBJ2-1,TRBV3-1,.,few,12,TGTGCCAGCAGCCCCTCTAACAGAGAGCAGTTCTTC,CASSPSNREQFF
TRBJ1-6,TRBV12-3/TRBV12-4,.,many,13,TGTGCCAGCAGTTCCAAGGGAAATTCACCCCTCCACTTT,CASSSKGNSPLHF
TRBJ2-7,TRBV9,.,.,14,TGTGCCAGCAGCGTAGCCAGGACCTCCTACGAGCAGTACTTC,CASSVARTSYEQYF